Listed below are T cell receptor beta chains from one sample, sequenced in a study of vaccination effects on CD4 cells after COVID-19. These receptors' antigens are unknown. Profiling relied on immunoSEQ multiplex PCR, and the TCRdb table lists in-frame clones only, not all of them. Of 45,000 or so clones listed, roughly 74% are singletons. The sequenced sample was CD4+ T cells from PBMCs cultured without peptide, obtained before COVID-19 vaccination. Receptors were obtained from a human donor who had a prior SARS-CoV-2 infection. The CDR3 runs from the conserved cysteine through the conserved F or W. A D gene is named only where the DNA matches it firmly. Some rows have no size entry. The others give once, few or many, or a class for an expanded clone.

v_call,clone_size,d_call,j_call,cdr3_nt,cdr3_aa
TRBV2,once,NA,TRBJ1-2,TGTGCCAGGCAAGACAGTTCTTTTGGCTACACCTTC,CARQDSSFGYTF
TRBV28,NA,NA,TRBJ1-1,TGTGCCAGCAGTTTATCCACGAACAGGGTTGAAGCTTTCTTT,CASSLSTNRVEAFF
TRBV29-1,once,TRBD2,TRBJ2-5,TGCAGCGGACTAGCGGGGGGCGAGACCCAGTACTTC,CSGLAGGETQYF
TRBV19,few,TRBD1,TRBJ1-5,TGTGCCAGTAGTATAGTGGGGACAGGGGGAAATCAGCCCCAGCATTTT,CASSIVGTGGNQPQHF
TRBV7-6,NA,TRBD2,TRBJ2-1,TGTGCCAGCAGCTTAGAGGGGCGGGGACTAGCGGGATTCAATGAGCAGTTCTTC,CASSLEGRGLAGFNEQFF
TRBV7-9,NA,TRBD1,TRBJ2-1,TGTGCCAGCAGCTTAAGCTACAGGGGGCTTCTCGAGCAGTTCTTC,CASSLSYRGLLEQFF
TRBV7-9,NA,NA,TRBJ1-2,TGTGCCAGCAGTTGGAGGGGGGCTTATTATGGCTACACCTTC,CASSWRGAYYGYTF
TRBV19,NA,NA,TRBJ2-6,TGTGCCAGTAGTACCGGCAGGCCTCACTCTGGGGCCAACGTCCTGACTTTC,CASSTGRPHSGANVLTF
TRBV28,NA,NA,TRBJ2-7,TGTGCCAGCACCGGGGGCGGGGTTAACTCCTACGAGCAGTACTTC,CASTGGGVNSYEQYF
TRBV4-3,NA,TRBD2,TRBJ2-5,TGCGCCAGCAGCCAAGATCGGGTAGCGGGGAGGCCCCAGTACTTC,CASSQDRVAGRPQYF
TRBV2,NA,NA,TRBJ1-5,TGTGCCAGCAAGGACAGATCGTCGGAGCCCCAGCATTTT,CASKDRSSEPQHF
TRBV4-1,once,TRBD1,TRBJ2-2,TGCGCCAGCAGCCGCGGAGACAGGGGGACGGGCGGGGAGCTGTTTTTT,CASSRGDRGTGGELFF
TRBV6-1,few,TRBD2,TRBJ2-7,TGTGCCAGCAGTGTCCTCTTTTCGACTAGCGGCTACGAGCAGTACTTC,CASSVLFSTSGYEQYF
TRBV2,NA,NA,TRBJ1-2,TGTGCCAGCAGTGAAGGGAGGGTACATGGCTACACCTTC,CASSEGRVHGYTF
TRBV6-6,NA,NA,TRBJ2-3,TGTGCCAGCAGTTACGCTGCTGGGGGGCCTTTGAATACGCAGTATTTT,CASSYAAGGPLNTQYF
TRBV2,NA,NA,TRBJ1-3,TGTGCCAGCAGAGTGGTTGGAAACACCATATATTTT,CASRVVGNTIYF
TRBV2,NA,NA,TRBJ2-7,TGTGCCAGCGGCAGAGTCCTGCGGGACGAGCAGTACTTC,CASGRVLRDEQYF
TRBV3-1/TRBV3-2,NA,NA,TRBJ1-2,TGTGCCAGCAGCTCTTTGGGCAGGAGGGATCCTGATGGCTACACCTTC,CASSSLGRRDPDGYTF
TRBV6-1,NA,TRBD2,TRBJ2-5,TGTGCCAGCAGTGAAGGAGGGACTAGCGGGAGTTTTGAGACCCAGTACTTC,CASSEGGTSGSFETQYF
TRBV7-2,NA,TRBD2,TRBJ2-3,TGTGCCAGCAGCTTAGGATCGGGAGGGTCCGCAGATACGCAGTATTTT,CASSLGSGGSADTQYF
TRBV2,NA,TRBD2,TRBJ2-5,TGTGCCAGCAGTGAAGCTGCTAGCGGGGACCCCCAAGAGACCCAGTACTTC,CASSEAASGDPQETQYF
TRBV7-2,NA,TRBD1,TRBJ2-1,TGTGCCAGCAGCTACGGACAGGCTTACAATGAGCAGTTCTTC,CASSYGQAYNEQFF
TRBV12-3/TRBV12-4,few,NA,TRBJ1-6,TGTGCCAGCAGTTCGGGCAGGAATTCACCCCTCCACTTT,CASSSGRNSPLHF
TRBV9,NA,TRBD1,TRBJ2-2,TGTGCCAGCTGCAACGGACAGGGCACCGGGGAGCTGTTTTTT,CASCNGQGTGELFF
TRBV27,NA,TRBD1,TRBJ1-2,TGTGCCAGCAGCAGACGGGACAGGGGTGACTACACCTTC,CASSRRDRGDYTF
TRBV5-4,NA,NA,TRBJ1-1,TGTGCCAGCAGCCCAGATGTTTCGGGACAAAGTAGGGCTTTCTTT,CASSPDVSGQSRAFF
TRBV18,NA,NA,TRBJ2-1,TGTGCCAGCTCACCACAGACAGCCTACAATGAGCAGTTCTTC,CASSPQTAYNEQFF
TRBV11-1,NA,TRBD1,TRBJ2-7,TGTGCCAGCAGCGGGACAGTAAGCTACGAGCAGTACTTC,CASSGTVSYEQYF
TRBV14,once,NA,TRBJ1-1,TGTGCCAGCAGCCGAACTAGGTACCTTGAAGCTTTCTTT,CASSRTRYLEAFF
TRBV29-1,few,NA,TRBJ2-3,TGCAGCGTTGAAGAGGGCGCAGATACGCAGTATTTT,CSVEEGADTQYF
TRBV12-1,NA,NA,TRBJ1-3,TGTGCCAGCAGCTTTGGTACACACCGGGACAGGGTTGTACGCACCATATATTTT,CASSFGTHRDRVVRTIYF
TRBV5-1,NA,TRBD2,TRBJ2-2,TGCGCCAGCAGCTTGACTAGCGGGAGTTATATCGGGGAGCTGTTTTTT,CASSLTSGSYIGELFF
TRBV5-5,NA,NA,TRBJ2-4,TGTGCCAGCAGCTTGCAAAAGAATACCGAAAACATTCAGTACTTC,CASSLQKNTENIQYF
TRBV9,few,NA,TRBJ2-2,TGTGCCAGCGGTTATTCGGGGGCGGGAGCGAACACCGGGGAGCTGTTTTTT,CASGYSGAGANTGELFF
TRBV27,NA,NA,TRBJ2-7,TGTGCCAGCAGGGACACTGACAGGTTGAGCCACGAGCAGTACTTC,CASRDTDRLSHEQYF
TRBV13,few,TRBD2,TRBJ2-5,TGTGCCAGCAGCTTACCGGGGGGAGAAACCCAGTACTTC,CASSLPGGETQYF
TRBV18,NA,NA,TRBJ2-1,TGTGCCAGCTCACCACCCCCGGTGAGCTCCTACAATGAGCAGTTCTTC,CASSPPPVSSYNEQFF
TRBV6-4,NA,TRBD2,TRBJ2-1,TGTGCCAGCAGTGACTCTGGACTAGCGGGGGGGCGTCAGAATGAGCAGTTCTTC,CASSDSGLAGGRQNEQFF
TRBV11-2,NA,NA,TRBJ2-1,TGTGCCAGCAGCTCTAGGTCCTTCTCCGCCTACAATGAGCAGTTCTTC,CASSSRSFSAYNEQFF
TRBV5-1,NA,TRBD1,TRBJ2-1,TGCGCCAGCAGCTTGAGACAGGGGGCAGGTGAGCAGTTCTTC,CASSLRQGAGEQFF
TRBV7-2,NA,NA,TRBJ1-2,TGTGCCAGCAGCTTCCAGGTGGGGAACTATGGCTACACCTTC,CASSFQVGNYGYTF
TRBV2,NA,NA,TRBJ2-3,TGTGCCAGCAGTGGGGGTAGAGCAGATACGCAGTATTTT,CASSGGRADTQYF
TRBV5-1,NA,TRBD2,TRBJ2-5,TGCGCCAGCAGCCGGTGGGCTAGCGGGGGGGCTTGGGAGACCCAGTACTTC,CASSRWASGGAWETQYF
TRBV5-6,few,NA,TRBJ1-6,TGTGCCAGCAGCCCCAGGAGCTCCTATAATTCACCCCTCCACTTT,CASSPRSSYNSPLHF
TRBV5-4,NA,TRBD1,TRBJ2-1,TGTGCCAGCAGCGATCCGGGACAGGGGGGCCTCGGGCAGTTCTTC,CASSDPGQGGLGQFF
TRBV5-4,NA,TRBD2,TRBJ2-1,TGTGCCAGCAGCGCGCTAGCGGGGGGTGACAATGAGCAGTTCTTC,CASSALAGGDNEQFF
TRBV12-3/TRBV12-4,NA,NA,TRBJ2-1,TGTGCCAGCAGTTTATTGGGACACAACGAGTTCTTC,CASSLLGHNEFF
TRBV5-1,NA,NA,TRBJ2-5,TGCGCCAGCAGCTTTACACCGATAGCGCTACAAGAGACCCAGTACTTC,CASSFTPIALQETQYF
TRBV5-5,NA,NA,TRBJ2-1,TGTGCCAGCAGCCCCCGATTCGGGGGACCGGGAGTTTACCATGAGCAGTTCTTC,CASSPRFGGPGVYHEQFF
TRBV7-2,NA,NA,TRBJ1-2,TGTGCCAGCAGCTTAGGCCCCCGGGGGGCGAACTATGGCTACACCTTC,CASSLGPRGANYGYTF
TRBV12-3/TRBV12-4,NA,NA,TRBJ1-2,TGTGCCACGAAGTCCCGGGTCAACTATGGCTACACCTTC,CATKSRVNYGYTF
TRBV5-1,NA,NA,TRBJ2-3,TGCGCCAGCAGCTTGGGGACTCATGGGCCCTCAGATACGCAGTATTTT,CASSLGTHGPSDTQYF